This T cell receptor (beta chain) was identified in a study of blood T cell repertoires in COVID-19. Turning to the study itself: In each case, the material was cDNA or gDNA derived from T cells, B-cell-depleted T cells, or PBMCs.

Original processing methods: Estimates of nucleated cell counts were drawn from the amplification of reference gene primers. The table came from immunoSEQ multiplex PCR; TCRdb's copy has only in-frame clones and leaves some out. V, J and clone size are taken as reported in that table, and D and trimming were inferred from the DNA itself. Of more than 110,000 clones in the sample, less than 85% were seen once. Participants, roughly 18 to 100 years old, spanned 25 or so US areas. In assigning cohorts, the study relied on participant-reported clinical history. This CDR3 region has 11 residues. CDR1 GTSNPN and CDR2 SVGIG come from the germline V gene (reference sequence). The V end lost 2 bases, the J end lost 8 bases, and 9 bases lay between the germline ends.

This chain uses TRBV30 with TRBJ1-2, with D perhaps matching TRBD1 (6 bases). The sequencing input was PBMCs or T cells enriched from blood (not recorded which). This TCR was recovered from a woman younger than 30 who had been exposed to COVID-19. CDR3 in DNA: TGTGCCTGGAGTACAGGGTGGGGCTACACCTTC. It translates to CAWSTGWGYTF.